This T cell receptor (beta chain) originates from a study of blood T cell repertoires in COVID-19. The wider study: The United States, Italy and Spain were the sources of the acute and convalescent COVID-19 samples. The cDNA or gDNA used as material had been derived from T cells, B-cell-depleted T cells, or PBMCs.

This CDR3 spans 12 amino acids. Germline V gene data show CDR1 as PRHDT and CDR2 as FYEKMQ (reference sequence). The ends were cut back, 0 bases at V and 10 bases at J, with 7 bases in the middle. Only in-frame clones appear in the TCRdb table, and some are missing; sequencing was by immunoSEQ multiplex PCR. The table has just under 350,000 clones, approximately 89% seen once; the top ten hold around 3.5%. The chain couples TRBV13 to TRBJ2-1; D unresolved. Sequenced: peripheral blood. This TCR derives from a woman between 18 and 29 years old who had recovered from COVID-19. CDR3 in amino acids: CASSLGSSEQFF. The CDR3, as DNA: TGTGCCAGCAGCTTAGGGTCGTCGGAGCAGTTCTTC.